The 18 T cell receptor beta chains reported below all come from one sample, sequenced in a study of Ad26.COV2.S vaccination and SARS-CoV-2 variants. Data came from immunoSEQ multiplex PCR; TCRdb stores just in-frame clones and leaves some out. Here the sample spans around 450,000 clones, roughly nine tenths being singletons. Treatment indicated: some 20 received Ad26.COV2.S at low or high dose, single or two shots; a few received placebo; per-sample allocation not given. Day 63 after the first vaccine or placebo injection was the time point for sampling. The source was peripheral blood, collected in a trial of Ad26.COV2.S vaccine versus placebo. The receptors stem from a person between 18 and 60 years old who received the Ad26.COV2.S COVID-19 vaccine or a placebo.

The rearrangement uses TRBV3-1 (or the pseudogene TRBV3-2) and TRBJ2-7; 8 bases map to TRBD1. In germline, CDR1 is LGHDT, CDR2 YNNKEL (reference sequence). This CDR3 is built from 17 residues. V was pared by 3 bases and J by 2 bases, with 12 bases of the junction left unmatched. The CDR3 nucleotides read TGTGCCAGCAGCCACCTAGGCGGGACAGGACCTCCCTACGAGCAGTACTTC. Residues: CASSHLGGTGPPYEQYF.

This clone was counted a single time. CDR3 in DNA: TGTGCCAGCAGGCGCGTGGTTCGCACAGATACGCAGTATTTT. Its protein is CASRRVVRTDTQYF. The chain is built from TRBV27 and TRBJ2-3; D gene unclear. The CDR3 has 14 amino acids. CDR1 is MNHEY, CDR2 SMNVEV, per germline (reference sequence). V shed 6 bases and J shed 1 base, with 11 bases lying between them.

The chain uses TRBV6-6 and TRBJ1-5; 8 bases are a match to TRBD1. Trimming removed 2 bases from V and 2 bases from J; junction bases left unmatched: 5. Looked up from germline, CDR1 is MNHNY and CDR2 is SVGAGI (reference sequence). The CDR3 is 16 residues long. This CDR3 is CASSYQGARGNQPQHF. The CDR3 DNA follows: TGTGCCAGCAGTTACCAGGGGGCCCGGGGCAATCAGCCCCAGCATTTT.

V usage is TRBV7-2 and J usage is TRBJ1-4; no definite D call. CDR1 is SGHTA, CDR2 FQGNSA, per germline. The V and J ends lost 5 bases and 5 bases respectively, with 15 bases between them. This CDR3 is 15 amino acids long. The CDR3, as DNA: TGTGCCAGCAGCCCCCGTGGCAGCCAGAATGAAAAACTGTTTTTT. This translates into CASSPRGSQNEKLFF.

A single count supports this clone. The chain joins TRBV6-2 or TRBV6-3 to TRBJ2-7; D is uncertain. Per the germline V gene, CDR1 is MNHEY and CDR2 is SVGEGT. The germline V and J ends were trimmed by 2 bases and 5 bases, with 4 bases remaining between them. The length of the CDR3 is 11 residues. CDR3 DNA: TGTGCCAGCAGTTACATCCACGAGCAGTACTTC. Encoded protein: CASSYIHEQYF.

In DNA form, the CDR3 reads TGTGCCAGCAGCCGCAAGCGGACCCCTTCTCCCGGGGAGCTGTTTTTT. Translating gives CASSRKRTPSPGELFF. The chain couples TRBV3-1 (or the pseudogene TRBV3-2) to TRBJ2-2; TRBD2 is a possible D gene (5 bases). The CDR3 contains 16 residues. V was clipped by 4 bases and J by 6 bases, with 18 bases between them. Germline V gene data show CDR1 as LGHDT and CDR2 as YNNKEL (reference sequence).

The rearrangement links TRBV11-2 to TRBJ2-1; 8 nucleotides match TRBD2. The trim removed 8 bases at V and 4 bases at J, leaving 7 bases unmatched. The CDR3 covers 14 residues. Germline V gives CDR1 SGHAT, CDR2 FQNNGV. In DNA form, the CDR3 reads TGTGCCAGCGCCCTTAGCGGGGTTTACAATGAGCAGTTCTTC. Protein sequence: CASALSGVYNEQFF.

V usage is TRBV4-2 and J usage is TRBJ2-3; D possibly corresponds to TRBD2 (5 bases). Germline CDR1 and CDR2: LGHNA and YNFKEQ. Trimming took off 4 bases at V and 1 base at J, with 9 bases between the two ends. CDR3 length: 14 amino acids. The CDR3 protein is CASSRGSGTDTQYF. CDR3 nucleotide sequence: TGTGCCAGCAGCCGGGGTAGCGGCACAGATACGCAGTATTTT.

The CDR3 DNA follows: TGTGCCAGCAGTTCTCCTACTAGCGGGAAGAGATATGAGCAGTTCTTC. Translation: CASSSPTSGKRYEQFF. The gene calls are TRBV27 and TRBJ2-1; 10 bases fit TRBD2. The CDR3 extends over 16 amino acids. The V gene end was trimmed by 4 bases and the J gene end by 8 bases; junction bases not matched to a gene: 11. The germline V gene encodes CDR1 MNHEY and CDR2 SMNVEV (reference sequence).

This sequence joins TRBV6-5 and TRBJ1-4; tentatively, D is TRBD1 (5 bases). V lost 4 bases and J 5 bases, leaving 17 bases between the germline ends. The CDR3 spans 16 residues. Germline V gives CDR1 MNHEY, CDR2 SVGAGI. The CDR3 sequence is CASSLSGTPENEKLFF. In DNA, the CDR3 is TGTGCCAGCAGTTTATCCGGGACCCCGGAAAATGAAAAACTGTTTTTT.

J is TRBJ2-7 and V is TRBV18; D unclear. The germline gives CDR1 KGHSH, CDR2 LQKENI. V lost 3 bases and J lost 2, with 23 bases in between. CDR3 length: 18 amino acids. CDR3 protein: CASSPTPLSSSTTYEQYF. Written as DNA, the CDR3 is TGTGCCAGCTCACCTACCCCTCTAAGCTCCTCTACAACCTACGAGCAGTACTTC.

This clone showed up just once. The chain couples TRBV28 to TRBJ1-4; TRBD1 aligns across 7 bases. This CDR3 contains 15 residues. J gave up 4 bases and V 4 bases, and 6 bases lay outside the gene matches. Per the germline V gene, CDR1 is MDHEN and CDR2 is SYDVKM. The CDR3 bases are TGTGCCAGCAGTTCCCCGGGACAGCTTAATGAAAAACTGTTTTTT. This encodes CASSSPGQLNEKLFF.

The rearrangement uses TRBV27 and TRBJ2-7; tentative D call: TRBD1 (5 bases). Per germline, CDR1 MNHEY and CDR2 SMNVEV (reference sequence). The CDR3 covers 14 residues. Trimming removed 3 bases from V and 2 bases from J, with 11 bases in between. CDR3 loop: CASSLPGRPYEQYF. The CDR3 coding sequence is TGTGCCAGCAGTTTGCCAGGGCGGCCCTACGAGCAGTACTTC.

The chain carries TRBV19 and TRBJ1-4; 8 nucleotides match TRBD1. V lost 3 bases and J lost 11; bases outside the gene matches: 8. Germline loops: CDR1 LNHDA, CDR2 SQIVND (reference sequence). The CDR3 covers 14 residues. The CDR3, as DNA: TGTGCCAGTAGTATGTGGCAGGGGGCAGGGAAACTGTTTTTT. Translated, it gives CASSMWQGAGKLFF.

For this clone: One end of the junction fails to match germline, which may point to a read error. Written as DNA, the CDR3 is TGTGCTAGCAGCTTAGCTCCCTCCTTTTACAGGGAAAGTTCTGGGGCCAACGTCCTGACTTTC. It encodes CASSLAPSFYRESSGANVLTF. The gene calls are TRBV7-7 and TRBJ2-6, with D possibly TRBD1 on 6 matching bases. The germline V gene has CDR1 SSHAT and CDR2 FNYEAQ (reference sequence). The CDR3 totals 21 residues.

The chain has TRBV19 and TRBJ2-7; D is undetermined. CDR3 length equals 15 residues. Trimming removed 6 bases at V and 6 bases at J, with 21 bases between. Germline V gene lookup returns CDR1 LNHDA and CDR2 SQIVND (reference sequence). CDR3 region: CASSGLFDTSGEQYF. The DNA of the CDR3 is TGTGCCAGTAGCGGGCTCTTCGACACCTCCGGCGAGCAGTACTTC.

V usage is TRBV30 and J usage is TRBJ1-1; D is undetermined. CDR3 size: 13 residues. V was clipped by 2 bases and J by 2 bases, with 9 bases between them. CDR1 is GTSNPN, CDR2 SVGIG, per germline (reference sequence). CDR3 sequence reads: CAWSIRANTEAFF. The CDR3 region has the DNA TGTGCCTGGAGTATAAGGGCTAACACTGAAGCTTTCTTT. The full variable domain, completed using reference TRBV30 and TRBJ1-1, is SQTIHQWPATLVQPVGSPLSLECTVEGTSNPNLYWYRQAAGRGLQLLFYSVGIGQISSEVPQNLSASRPQDRQFILSSKKLLLSDSGFYLCAWSIRANTEAFFGQGTRLTVV.

With respect to this clone: In the same sample, other DNA sequences code for this CDR3. The rearrangement uses TRBV10-3 and TRBJ1-4; D possibly corresponds to TRBD1 (6 bases). The CDR3 contains 14 residues. Germline values: CDR1 ENHRY, CDR2 SYGVKD. Trimming pared 3 bases from V and 4 bases from J, leaving 9 bases between. The CDR3 DNA sequence: TGTGCCATCAGTGACGGGACAAGTAATGAAAAACTGTTTTTT. Translated: CAISDGTSNEKLFF.